This T cell receptor beta chain stems from a study of T-cell memory formation after mild COVID-19. Each CDR3 protein is one row after TCRdb ran MiXCR on the 5' RACE reads. The sample includes about 400,000 distinct CDR3 sequences, about 25% of them seen just once. As for this clonotype: Its cognate antigen is unknown.

General observations from the study: Specificity for SARS-CoV-2 was not confirmed among the second-wave clones peaking on day 37. Pre-infection memory carried some responding clones, suggesting that cross-reactive memory joined.

V lost 5 bases to trimming and J lost 8 bases; unmatched junction nucleotides: 10. The CDR3 is 15 amino acids. The germline V gene encodes CDR1 MNHEY and CDR2 SMNVEV (reference sequence). This sequence originates from an adult woman who had mild COVID-19 (a few samples of this study predate the infection). Cell type and time point are not known. Input material: PBMCs or a T cell subset sorted from them (not recorded which). V and J are TRBV27 and TRBJ2-1; 9 positions agree with TRBD2. CDR3 amino acids: CASSPLAGSLDEQFF. In DNA form, the CDR3 reads TGTGCCAGCAGTCCCCTAGCGGGAAGTTTGGATGAGCAGTTCTTC.